A selection of T cell receptor beta chains follows, all from one sample in a study of cytomegalovirus exposure and HLA in healthy donors. Clones were sequenced by immunoSEQ multiplex PCR, and TCRdb holds only the in-frame ones, with some missing. The table records 150,000 to 200,000 clones, roughly two thirds of them present only once. The sample taken for sequencing was PBMCs. The receptors originated from a woman between 18 and 29 years old in good health and CMV-seropositive. CDR3s include the opening cysteine and the closing phenylalanine or tryptophan. Each record gives: CDR3 length, V gene, J gene, D gene, clone size, CDR3 DNA, CDR3 protein. The D gene is left open where the match is weak. Size is stated for part of the rows, as once, few or many counts, or as a class when the clone is expanded.

>14|TRBV7-9|TRBJ2-5|NA|NA
TGTGCCAGCAGCCCGACAGGCTCGGGAGAGACCCAGTACTTC
CASSPTGSGETQYF
>17|TRBV7-9|TRBJ1-5|TRBD1|NA
TGTGCCAGCAGCTTAGCACGGTTGGGACAGAGGAATCAGCCCCAGCATTTT
CASSLARLGQRNQPQHF
>13|TRBV7-2|TRBJ1-5|NA|NA
TGTGCCAGCAGCTTGAATAGGGGTCAGCCCCAGCATTTT
CASSLNRGQPQHF
>11|TRBV10-3|TRBJ2-7|NA|NA
TGTGCCATCAGCCAGGGTTACGAGCAGTACTTC
CAISQGYEQYF
>13|TRBV7-2|TRBJ2-2|NA|NA
TGTGCCAGCAGCCCGCGGAGGTCCGGGGAGCTGTTTTTT
CASSPRRSGELFF
>14|TRBV4-1|TRBJ1-6|NA|NA
TGCGCCAGCAGCCTTGCAGATACGGGATCACCCCTCCACTTT
CASSLADTGSPLHF
>15|TRBV19|TRBJ2-1|NA|few
TGTGCCAGTAGTATTGGTTTAGAAGCGTACAATGAGCAGTTCTTC
CASSIGLEAYNEQFF
>15|TRBV5-8|TRBJ1-6|NA|NA
TGTGCCAGCAGCCCCTGGACATTTTCCAATTCACCCCTCCACTTT
CASSPWTFSNSPLHF
>13|TRBV13|TRBJ1-2|NA|few
TGTGCCAGCAGCCTGAGGAGTCGGGTCGGCTACACCTTC
CASSLRSRVGYTF
>15|TRBV28|TRBJ1-1|NA|NA
TGTGCCAGCTTCGCCCCGACAGCCCAGGGCACTGAAGCTTTCTTT
CASFAPTAQGTEAFF
>13|TRBV6-1|TRBJ2-5|TRBD1|NA
TGTGCCAGCACCCCCGACAGGGACGAGACCCAGTACTTC
CASTPDRDETQYF
>13|TRBV7-8|TRBJ2-7|NA|NA
TGTGCCAGCCGCCGGAGTAACTCCTACGAGCAGTACTTC
CASRRSNSYEQYF
>15|TRBV6-4|TRBJ2-1|TRBD2|once
TGTGCCAGCAGTGACGTAGGACTAGGACTCAATGAGCAGTTCTTC
CASSDVGLGLNEQFF
>15|TRBV6-1|TRBJ1-1|NA|NA
TGTGCCAGCAGTACCCAGGACAGAATGAACACTGAAGCTTTCTTT
CASSTQDRMNTEAFF
>13|TRBV5-4|TRBJ2-7|NA|NA
TGTGCCAGCAGCTTGGTTGAGGGGGACGAGCAGTACTTC
CASSLVEGDEQYF
>11|TRBV19|TRBJ1-1|NA|NA
TGTGCCAGTAGCCAGGGTCCTGAAGCTTTCTTT
CASSQGPEAFF
>18|TRBV7-2|TRBJ1-2|NA|NA
TGTGCCAGCAGCCCCGGCCCGGGGAAGAGGTCTGCTAACTATGGCTACACCTTC
CASSPGPGKRSANYGYTF
>15|TRBV11-2|TRBJ1-2|NA|NA
TGTGCCAGCAGCTTAGATAGCGCGGGGCCGGGTGGCTACACCTTC
CASSLDSAGPGGYTF
>13|TRBV30|TRBJ1-5|NA|NA
TGTGCCTGTCAGGGCGATGGCAATCAGCCCCAGCATTTT
CACQGDGNQPQHF
>18|TRBV28|TRBJ2-1|TRBD2|few
TGTGCCAGCAGTTCCCCTCCGCTAGCGGGGGGTCCTGTTAATGAGCAGTTCTTC
CASSSPPLAGGPVNEQFF
>13|TRBV19|TRBJ1-5|NA|NA
TGTGCCAGTAGCGACACGGCAGGTCAGCCCCAGCATTTT
CASSDTAGQPQHF
>15|TRBV6-1|TRBJ1-1|NA|NA
TGTGCCAGCAGTGAAGCTACAGGTCGAAACACTGAAGCTTTCTTT
CASSEATGRNTEAFF
>15|TRBV7-9|TRBJ1-1|TRBD1|NA
TGTGCCAGCAGCAGACCCGGGACAGAGAACACTGAAGCTTTCTTT
CASSRPGTENTEAFF
>16|TRBV6-1|TRBJ1-4|TRBD1|NA
TGTGCCAGCAGTGATGGGACAGGGCGTGTTAATGAAAAACTGTTTTTT
CASSDGTGRVNEKLFF
>18|TRBV13|TRBJ2-5|TRBD2|NA
TGTGCCAGCAGCTTAAGTCTAGGTAGCGGGGGTTCGTGGGAGACCCAGTACTTC
CASSLSLGSGGSWETQYF
>14|TRBV19|TRBJ2-2|NA|NA
TGTGCCAGTGACGTAGAGGCTAGCACCGGGGAGCTGTTTTTT
CASDVEASTGELFF
>14|TRBV6-5|TRBJ1-3|NA|NA
TGTGCCAGCCCGCTACGGGGCTCTGGAAACACCATATATTTT
CASPLRGSGNTIYF
>15|TRBV30|TRBJ1-5|NA|NA
TGTGCCTGGAGTGTACTAGATGGGGGCAGAGGGCCCCAGCATTTT
CAWSVLDGGRGPQHF
>13|TRBV27|TRBJ1-1|TRBD1|NA
TGTGCCAGCAGTTTGGACAGGGTCGCTGAAGCTTTCTTT
CASSLDRVAEAFF
>16|TRBV7-6|TRBJ1-3|NA|once
TGTGCCAGCAGCTTAAAGCAGGGGAGCTCTGGAAACACCATATATTTT
CASSLKQGSSGNTIYF
>14|TRBV5-1|TRBJ2-3|NA|once
TGCGCCAGCTCCCCCGGGTCAGAGGGCGATACGCAGTATTTT
CASSPGSEGDTQYF
>13|TRBV25-1|TRBJ2-2|NA|NA
TGTGCCAGCAGGCGCCAGGGGTCCGGGGAGCTGTTTTTT
CASRRQGSGELFF
>14|TRBV4-2|TRBJ1-2|NA|few
TGTGCCAGCAGCCCGACAGGAATAATCTATGGCTACACCTTC
CASSPTGIIYGYTF
>12|TRBV4-3|TRBJ1-4|NA|few
TGCGCCAGCAGCCAATCGGGGGAAAAACTGTTTTTT
CASSQSGEKLFF
>13|TRBV19|TRBJ2-3|NA|NA
TGTGCCAGTAGGCTGGACTACACAGATACGCAGTATTTT
CASRLDYTDTQYF
>13|TRBV2|TRBJ1-1|TRBD1|NA
TGTGCCAGCAGGGACAGGGGAGGGACTGAAGCTTTCTTT
CASRDRGGTEAFF
>13|TRBV6-5|TRBJ1-1|NA|once
TGTGCCAGCGGGACACTGACGAACACTGAAGCTTTCTTT
CASGTLTNTEAFF
>16|TRBV30|TRBJ2-3|TRBD2|once
TGTGCCTGGAGTGACGGAACTAGCGGGGCCACAGATACGCAGTATTTT
CAWSDGTSGATDTQYF
>15|TRBV28|TRBJ1-1|TRBD1|NA
TGTGCCAGCAGTTTATCAGGGGGCGGGTACACTGAAGCTTTCTTT
CASSLSGGGYTEAFF
>14|TRBV9|TRBJ1-6|NA|few
TGTGCCAGCAGCGTAGGAAGGGGTCACTCACCCCTCCACTTT
CASSVGRGHSPLHF
>14|TRBV7-9|TRBJ1-1|TRBD1|NA
TGTGCCAGCAGCCCGGACAGGGGGGGTACTGAAGCTTTCTTT
CASSPDRGGTEAFF
>15|TRBV4-2|TRBJ1-1|NA|NA
TGTGCCAGCAGCCAAGATGGGACGGCGGGAACTGAAGCTTTCTTT
CASSQDGTAGTEAFF
>14|TRBV11-3|TRBJ2-5|TRBD1|NA
TGTGCCAGCAGCGCTCAGGGGGCTGGAGAGACCCAGTACTTC
CASSAQGAGETQYF
>14|TRBV6-5|TRBJ1-1|NA|NA
TGTGCCAGCAGTTACGAGATCGGGGACACTGAAGCTTTCTTT
CASSYEIGDTEAFF
>15|TRBV4-3|TRBJ1-1|NA|NA
TGCGCCAGCAGCCAAGAAATCGGCGGGAACACTGAAGCTTTCTTT
CASSQEIGGNTEAFF
>15|TRBV28|TRBJ2-7|NA|once
TGTGCCAGCAGTTTTGCAGGGGAGCGGTTCTACGAGCAGTACTTC
CASSFAGERFYEQYF
>15|TRBV4-3|TRBJ2-5|TRBD2|NA
TGCGCCAGCAGCCCCCACGTGCGGGGGGGAGAGACCCAGTACTTC
CASSPHVRGGETQYF
>13|TRBV6-1|TRBJ1-5|TRBD1|NA
TGTGCCAGCAGGTCACAGGGGAATCAGCCCCAGCATTTT
CASRSQGNQPQHF
>14|TRBV4-1|TRBJ2-3|NA|NA
TGTGCCAGCAGCCCAGTGCCTAGCACAGATACGCAGTATTTT
CASSPVPSTDTQYF
>16|TRBV2|TRBJ2-1|NA|NA
TGTGCCAGCAGTGGTCAGGGGGGAGTCTCCTACAATGAGCAGTTCTTC
CASSGQGGVSYNEQFF
>16|TRBV4-3|TRBJ1-2|NA|NA
TGCGCCAGCAGCCAAGACCGCGGCGGCGGCATCTATGGCTACACCTTC
CASSQDRGGGIYGYTF
>14|TRBV7-6|TRBJ2-5|NA|NA
TGTGCCAGCAGCCCAACCGGCGGGGAAGAGACCCAGTACTTC
CASSPTGGEETQYF
>15|TRBV29-1|TRBJ2-1|TRBD2|few
TGCAGCGCTAACCTAGCGGGGGGTTCCTACAATGAGCAGTTCTTC
CSANLAGGSYNEQFF
>13|TRBV25-1|TRBJ1-1|NA|NA
TGTGCCAGCAGTTTGTACTTTAACACTGAAGCTTTCTTT
CASSLYFNTEAFF
>15|TRBV9|TRBJ2-1|TRBD1|NA
TGTGCCAGCAGCTTAGCCCGGGACAGGGACAATGAGCAGTTCTTC
CASSLARDRDNEQFF